The clone carrying this T cell receptor beta chain has more than one count but fewer than ten. Its antigen is not identified. TCRdb keeps only in-frame clones here, not all; method: immunoSEQ multiplex PCR. The table lists 410,000 or so clones, about 93% of them singletons. The CDR3 is 16 amino acids. The germline V gene has CDR1 LGHNA and CDR2 YSLEER. J gave up 4 bases and V 1 base, and 6 bases lay outside the gene matches. Specified treatment: about 20 received Ad26.COV2.S at low or high dose, single or two shots; 5 received placebo; per-sample allocation not given. Specimen acquisition occurred on day 63 following the initial vaccine or placebo injection. The data were obtained in a study of Ad26.COV2.S vaccination and SARS-CoV-2 variants. Overall study: The authors gave Ad26.COV2.S intramuscularly, either once or twice 56 days apart.

Regarding the study as a whole: Post-vaccination spike-specific CD8+ and CD4+ T cell responses reportedly had substantial breadth. Whether participants received vaccine or placebo, their non-spike TCR breadth was similar.

This TCR derives from a person between 18 and 59 years old who received the Ad26.COV2.S COVID-19 vaccine or a placebo. This specimen was peripheral blood, taken in a trial of Ad26.COV2.S vaccine versus placebo. The V gene is TRBV4-3, the J gene TRBJ2-7, with TRBD2 matching 11 bases. The CDR3 DNA reads TGCGCCAGCAGCCAAGGTCCTAGCGGGAGGAATTACGAGCAGTACTTC. Its translation: CASSQGPSGRNYEQYF.